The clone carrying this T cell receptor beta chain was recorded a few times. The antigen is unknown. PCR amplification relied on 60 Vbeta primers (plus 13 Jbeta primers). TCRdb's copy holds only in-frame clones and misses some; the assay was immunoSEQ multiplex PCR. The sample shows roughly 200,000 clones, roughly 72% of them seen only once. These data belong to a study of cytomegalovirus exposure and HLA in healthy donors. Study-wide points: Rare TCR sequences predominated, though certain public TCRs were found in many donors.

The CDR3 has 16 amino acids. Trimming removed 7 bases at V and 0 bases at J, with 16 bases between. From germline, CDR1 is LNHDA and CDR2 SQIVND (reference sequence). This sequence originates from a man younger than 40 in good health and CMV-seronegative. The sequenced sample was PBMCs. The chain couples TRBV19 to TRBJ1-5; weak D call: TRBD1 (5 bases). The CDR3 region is CASTDSNLYSNQPQHF. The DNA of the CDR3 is TGTGCCAGTACAGACAGCAACCTGTATAGCAATCAGCCCCAGCATTTT.